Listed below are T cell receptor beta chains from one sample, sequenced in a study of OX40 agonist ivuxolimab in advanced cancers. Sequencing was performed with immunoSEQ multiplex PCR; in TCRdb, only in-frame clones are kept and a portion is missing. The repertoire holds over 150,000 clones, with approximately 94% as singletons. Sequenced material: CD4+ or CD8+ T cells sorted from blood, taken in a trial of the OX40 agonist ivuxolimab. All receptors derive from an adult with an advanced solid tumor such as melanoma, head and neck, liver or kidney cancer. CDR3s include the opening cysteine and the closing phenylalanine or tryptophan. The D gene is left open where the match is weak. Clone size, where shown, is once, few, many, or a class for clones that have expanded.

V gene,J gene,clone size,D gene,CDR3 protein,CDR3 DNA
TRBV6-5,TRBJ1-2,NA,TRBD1,CASSPWTGSGYTF,TGTGCCAGCAGTCCCTGGACAGGGAGCGGCTACACCTTC
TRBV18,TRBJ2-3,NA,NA,CASSPPENRWGTDTQYF,TGTGCCAGCTCACCACCGGAGAACAGGTGGGGCACAGATACGCAGTATTTT
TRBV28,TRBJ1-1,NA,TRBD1,CASRGPGTGVEAFF,TGTGCCAGCAGGGGTCCCGGGACAGGGGTTGAAGCTTTCTTT
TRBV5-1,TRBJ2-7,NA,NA,CASSLDSGLRGEQYF,TGCGCCAGCAGCTTGGATTCCGGCCTGAGGGGCGAGCAGTACTTC
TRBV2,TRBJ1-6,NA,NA,CARYSLDNSPLHF,TGTGCCAGATACAGCCTCGATAATTCACCCCTCCACTTT
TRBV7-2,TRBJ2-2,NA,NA,CASSLASTRAYTGELFF,TGTGCCAGCAGCTTAGCAAGTACTAGGGCTTACACCGGGGAGCTGTTTTTT
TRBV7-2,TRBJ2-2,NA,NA,CASSYHSGLNTGELFF,TGTGCCAGCAGCTATCATTCGGGCTTGAACACCGGGGAGCTGTTTTTT
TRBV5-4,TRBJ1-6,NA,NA,CASSLEQGGSPLHF,TGTGCCAGCAGCTTGGAACAGGGAGGGTCACCCCTCCACTTT
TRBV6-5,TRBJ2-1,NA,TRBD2,CASSSYAGGPLEQFF,TGTGCCAGCAGTTCCTATGCGGGAGGGCCCCTGGAGCAGTTCTTC
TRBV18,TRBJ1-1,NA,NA,CASSPRIPGGNTEAFF,TGTGCCAGCTCACCACGCATCCCCGGGGGGAACACTGAAGCTTTCTTT
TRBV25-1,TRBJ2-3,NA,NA,CASSIGGLSTDTQYF,TGTGCCAGCAGTATTGGGGGGCTAAGCACAGATACGCAGTATTTT
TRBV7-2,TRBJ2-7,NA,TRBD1,CASSLGTGETYEQYF,TGTGCCAGCAGCTTAGGGACAGGGGAAACCTACGAGCAGTACTTC
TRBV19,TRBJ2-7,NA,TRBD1,CASSIVFFGQVNYEQYF,TGTGCCAGTAGTATCGTTTTTTTCGGACAGGTGAACTACGAGCAGTACTTC
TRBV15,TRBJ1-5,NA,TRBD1,CATSRQGVNQPQHF,TGTGCCACCAGCAGGCAGGGGGTCAATCAGCCCCAGCATTTT
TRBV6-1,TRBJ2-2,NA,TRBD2,CASTPGLAGTGELFF,TGTGCCAGCACTCCGGGACTAGCGGGTACCGGGGAGCTGTTTTTT
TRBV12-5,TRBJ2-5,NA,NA,CASGSNTALWTLETQYF,TGTGCTAGCGGCAGTAATACGGCCTTATGGACCCTAGAGACCCAGTACTTC
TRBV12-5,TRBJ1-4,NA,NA,CASAYFATNEKLFF,TGTGCTAGTGCTTACTTTGCAACTAATGAAAAACTGTTTTTT
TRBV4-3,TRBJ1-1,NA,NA,CASSQGRITEAFF,TGCGCCAGCAGCCAAGGAAGAATCACTGAAGCTTTCTTT
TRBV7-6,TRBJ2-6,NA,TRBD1,CASTNTGTGAPGANVLTF,TGTGCCAGCACCAACACAGGGACAGGGGCCCCTGGGGCCAACGTCCTGACTTTC
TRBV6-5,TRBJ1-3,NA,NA,CASSYNWGGQGNTIYF,TGTGCCAGCAGTTACAATTGGGGTGGGCAAGGAAACACCATATATTTT
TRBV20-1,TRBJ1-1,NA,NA,CSAKSYAEAFF,TGCAGTGCTAAATCCTATGCTGAAGCTTTCTTT
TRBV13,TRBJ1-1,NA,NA,CASSLGDRNTEAFF,TGTGCCAGCAGCTTAGGGGACAGGAACACTGAAGCTTTCTTT
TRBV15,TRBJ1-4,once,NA,CATSRDQGQGNEKLFF,TGTGCCACCAGCAGAGATCAGGGGCAGGGGAATGAAAAACTGTTTTTT
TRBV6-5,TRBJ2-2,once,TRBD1,CASSSTGIGTGELFF,TGTGCCAGCAGTTCGACAGGGATTGGCACCGGGGAGCTGTTTTTT
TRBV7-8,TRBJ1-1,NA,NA,CASSLRGFGTEAFF,TGTGCCAGCAGCTTACGAGGGTTCGGCACTGAAGCTTTCTTT
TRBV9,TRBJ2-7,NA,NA,CASSVGDGAYEQYF,TGTGCCAGCAGCGTAGGGGACGGTGCCTACGAGCAGTACTTC
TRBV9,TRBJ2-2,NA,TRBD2,CASSAFSGGSNTGELFF,TGTGCCAGCAGCGCATTTAGCGGGGGATCGAACACCGGGGAGCTGTTTTTT
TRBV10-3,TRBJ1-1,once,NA,CASRGGNTEAFF,TGTGCCAGCCGGGGAGGGAACACTGAAGCTTTCTTT
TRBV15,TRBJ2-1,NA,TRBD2,CATSRGNSGRNEQFF,TGTGCCACCAGCAGGGGTAATAGCGGGAGAAATGAGCAGTTCTTC
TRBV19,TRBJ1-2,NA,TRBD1,CASSILGQGGIYGYTF,TGTGCCAGTAGTATCCTCGGGCAGGGGGGTATCTATGGCTACACCTTC
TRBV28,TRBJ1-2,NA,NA,CASSTGYYGYTF,TGTGCCAGCAGTACAGGGTATTATGGCTACACCTTC
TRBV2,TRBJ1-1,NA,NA,CASEPNTEAFF,TGTGCCAGCGAGCCGAACACTGAAGCTTTCTTT
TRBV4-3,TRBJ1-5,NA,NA,CASSQDKGTGVQPQHF,TGCGCCAGCAGCCAAGATAAGGGAACTGGGGTGCAGCCCCAGCATTTT
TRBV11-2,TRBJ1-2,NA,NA,CASRPRGSGYTF,TGTGCCAGCAGACCCCGGGGGTCTGGCTACACCTTC
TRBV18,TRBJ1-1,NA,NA,CASSPWEADTEAFF,TGTGCCAGCTCACCATGGGAGGCGGATACTGAAGCTTTCTTT
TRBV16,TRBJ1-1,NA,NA,CASSQSGPGSAEAFF,TGTGCCAGCAGCCAATCTGGACCAGGGAGCGCTGAAGCTTTCTTT
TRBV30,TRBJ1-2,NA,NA,CAWSLPGNGNYGYTF,TGTGCCTGGAGCCTCCCGGGTAATGGTAACTATGGCTACACCTTC
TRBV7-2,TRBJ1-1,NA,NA,CASSAGPANTEAFF,TGTGCCAGCAGCGCTGGGCCCGCGAACACTGAAGCTTTCTTT
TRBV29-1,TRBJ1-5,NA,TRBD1,CSVYLGTGGHQPQHF,TGCAGCGTTTATCTCGGGACAGGGGGGCATCAGCCCCAGCATTTT
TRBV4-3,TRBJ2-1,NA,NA,CASSPLGAANEQFF,TGCGCCAGCAGCCCCTTAGGGGCGGCTAATGAGCAGTTCTTC
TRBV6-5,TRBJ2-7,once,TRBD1,CASSYSSAGGREQYF,TGTGCCAGCAGTTACTCGTCGGCAGGGGGAAGGGAGCAGTACTTC
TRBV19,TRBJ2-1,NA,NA,CASTPGTGYNEQFF,TGTGCCAGTACTCCAGGTACGGGCTACAATGAGCAGTTCTTC
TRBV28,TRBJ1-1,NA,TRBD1,CASSLTGEAFF,TGTGCCAGCAGCCTGACAGGGGAAGCTTTCTTT
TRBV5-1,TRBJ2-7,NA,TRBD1,CASSLAAGTGNEQYF,TGCGCCAGCAGCTTGGCCGCCGGGACAGGGAACGAGCAGTACTTC
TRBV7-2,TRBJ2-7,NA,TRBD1,CASSLYGLGGFEQYF,TGTGCCAGCAGCTTATATGGGCTAGGGGGCTTTGAGCAGTACTTC
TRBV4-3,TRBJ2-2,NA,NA,CASSPGQQAGELFF,TGCGCCAGCAGCCCTGGGCAGCAGGCCGGGGAGCTGTTTTTT